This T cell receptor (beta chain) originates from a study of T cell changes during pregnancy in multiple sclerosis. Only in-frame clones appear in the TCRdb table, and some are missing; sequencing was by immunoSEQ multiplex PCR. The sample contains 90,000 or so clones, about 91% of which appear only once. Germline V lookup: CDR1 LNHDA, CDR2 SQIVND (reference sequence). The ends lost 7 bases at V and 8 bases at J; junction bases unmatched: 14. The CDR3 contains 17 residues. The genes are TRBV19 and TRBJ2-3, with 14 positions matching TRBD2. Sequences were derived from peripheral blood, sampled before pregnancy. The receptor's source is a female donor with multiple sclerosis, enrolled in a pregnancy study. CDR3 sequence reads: CASTAGARTSGRLTQYF. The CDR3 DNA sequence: TGTGCCAGTACAGCTGGAGCCAGGACTAGCGGGAGGCTTACGCAGTATTTT.